This T cell receptor (beta chain) was documented in a study of T-cell memory formation after mild COVID-19 (dated by TCRdb to the early 2020s). Broadly, across the study: TCR sequence clusters from the two donors were largely donor specific. Two young, previously healthy adult volunteers, one female and one male, were included in the cohort. Longitudinal TCRalpha and TCRbeta repertoire sequencing tracked T-cell clones expanding and contracting after mild COVID-19 in a couple of donors. Broad study findings and their caveats: Some responding clones were found in pre-infection memory, which suggests that pre-existing cross-reactive memory T cells took part in the SARS-CoV-2 response. Contracting CD4+ clones were found mainly in CM and EM memory subsets, while CD8+ clones were enriched in EMRA. SARS-CoV-2 specificity was not confirmed for the second-wave clones peaking on day 37. Clones that contracted from day 15 to 85 showed balanced CD4/CD8 phenotypes, whereas a second wave of clones that expanded from day 15 to 37 leaned towards CD4+. Only a couple of mild cases were covered in the study, and larger cohorts including severe cases with pre-infection samples were considered necessary.

In the germline V gene, CDR1 corresponds to LGHNA and CDR2 to YSLEER. From the cysteine through the phenylalanine, the CDR3 covers 16 amino acids. This entry keeps only the CDR3 DNA: 48 bases, framed from base 1. The junction carries 15 bases between V and J, which are trimmed by 1 base and 6 bases respectively. Ficoll-Paque density gradient centrifugation was used to isolate PBMCs. In this sample, this clonotype turned up a few times. What antigen it recognizes has not been identified. The record has no base qualities; no much larger clone is one base away. Instrument used: Illumina NovaSeq 6000. TCRalpha and TCRbeta cDNA libraries were built by 5'RACE with constant-segment primers, adding sample barcodes and unique molecular identifiers. Trizol reagent was used to extract RNA from every sample. Amplification of the libraries took two PCR steps, and the second step added a second sample barcode plus Illumina TruSeq adapters. Sequencing of the libraries was done on an Illumina NovaSeq, producing 2 x 150 bp paired-end reads. The original methods were these. Demultiplexing of reads and collapsing into UMI-guided consensus sequences were performed with migec v1.2.7. Using mixcr v2.1.11, UMI consensuses were aligned to TRA and TRB V and J templates and then assembled into clonotypes. Clonotypes were classified as expanded or contracted when called significant by both edgeR and NoisET, with noise models trained on biological replicates. For edgeR calls, a false discovery rate-adjusted p below 0.01 and a log2 fold-change threshold of 1 were applied. As an exploratory analysis of dynamics, max-normalized trajectories of the 1000 most abundant clonotypes were examined by PCA with hierarchical clustering. Each responding clone was given a CD4 or CD8 phenotype based on the CD4+ and CD8+ repertoires, which had been sequenced separately. The public reads were run again by TCRdb, first through fastp at Q25 and then through MiXCR, and only productive beta chains were kept. Rows with one shared CDR3 protein collapse into an entry with the most common genes and DNA. Here the V and J calls rest on TCRdb's processing, not on the authors' analysis. The sample table shows approximately 390,000 distinct CDR3 sequences, and roughly 15% are seen once. Of the sample, about 22% is held by the ten largest clones.

The origin of this receptor is a man younger than 35 who had mild COVID-19 (a few samples of this study predate the infection). The sample titles of this study are shuffled in the database, so cell type and time point are left out; the donor was told from shared clones. The chain is made from TRBV4-3 and TRBJ2-2; the D gene identity is not certain. Sequencing was done on a sample of PBMCs or a T cell subset sorted from them (not recorded which). CDR3 sequence: CASSQVRLVDAGELFF. The DNA is TGCGCCAGCAGCCAAGTAAGGCTAGTGGACGCCGGGGAGCTGTTTTTT.